The entry below gives a single T cell receptor (beta chain) sequence along with its context. This PCR relied on a set of 60 Vbeta primers and 13 Jbeta primers. TCRdb's table, derived via immunoSEQ multiplex PCR, lists solely in-frame clones and lacks some. The sample lists under 150,000 clones, roughly four fifths occurring once. This sample is part of a study of cytomegalovirus exposure and HLA in healthy donors. CDR3 length: 14 amino acids. The chain is built from TRBV21-1 and TRBJ2-7; TRBD2 is taken as the D call from the table, unchecked against the DNA. TRBV21-1 is designated a pseudogene. This receptor was taken from a human donor in good health. The sequencing input was PBMCs. The CDR3 DNA follows: TGTGCCAGCAGCATGAGGACTAGTCACTACGAGCAGTACTTC. This codes for CASSMRTSHYEQYF.